This TCR beta chain was observed in a study of technical replicates of blood from four donors. The assay was immunoSEQ multiplex PCR, and TCRdb's table has in-frame clones only and misses some. This sample has approximately 70,000 clones, with nearly 97% found just once. V shed 7 bases, J shed 5 bases, and the junction held 8 bases outside the gene matches. Germline CDR1 MDHEN, CDR2 SYDVKM. This CDR3 region has 14 residues. This sequence joins TRBV28 and TRBJ2-7; TRBD1 matches 10 bases. The sequenced sample was T cells isolated from PBMCs. This clonotype was obtained from a human donor in good health. The CDR3 coding sequence is TGTGCCAGCACCCAGGGACAGGGGCTCCACGAGCAGTACTTC. Translated, it gives CASTQGQGLHEQYF.